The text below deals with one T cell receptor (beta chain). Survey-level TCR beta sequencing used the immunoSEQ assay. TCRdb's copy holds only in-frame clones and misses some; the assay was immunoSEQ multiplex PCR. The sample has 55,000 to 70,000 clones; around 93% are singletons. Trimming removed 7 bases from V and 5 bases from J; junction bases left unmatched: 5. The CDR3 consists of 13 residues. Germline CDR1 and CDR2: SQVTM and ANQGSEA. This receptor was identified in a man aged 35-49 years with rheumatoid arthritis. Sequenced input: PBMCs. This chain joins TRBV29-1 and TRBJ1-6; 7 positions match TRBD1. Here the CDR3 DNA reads TGCAGCGCCCGGACAGGAAATAATTCACCCCTCCACTTT. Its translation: CSARTGNNSPLHF.